Each of the 29 T cell receptor beta chains below was sequenced from the same sample in a study of neurological immune-mediated disorders. One entry per CDR3 protein, called by TCRdb with MiXCR from the 5' RACE reads. The data show about 27,000 distinct CDR3 sequences, 20% to 25% seen once. What was sequenced was PBMCs. All receptors derive from an older woman in good health.

As concerns this clonotype: Being one base from a much bigger clone, this may be a read error. J is TRBJ1-4 and V is TRBV6-2 or TRBV6-3, with D unclear. The CDR3 is 12 amino acids. V lost 8 bases and J lost 8, with 12 bases in between. The germline CDR1 and CDR2 sequences are MNHEY and SVGEGT. The CDR3 protein is CASQNPKEKLFF. CDR3 nucleotide sequence: TGTGCCAGCCAAAATCCGAAGGAAAAACTGTTTTTT.

The genes are TRBV7-9 and TRBJ2-1; TRBD2 is a possible D gene (5 bases). Germline values: CDR1 SEHNR, CDR2 FQNEAQ (reference sequence). The CDR3 covers 15 residues. The V end lost 5 bases, the J end lost 2 bases, and 13 bases lay between the germline ends. This CDR3 reads CASSGASGTYNEQFF. The DNA of the CDR3 is TGTGCCAGCAGCGGCGCCTCGGGGACCTACAATGAGCAGTTCTTC.

There are a few counts of this clonotype. The J gene is TRBJ2-3, the V gene TRBV7-3; 9 nucleotides agree with TRBD1. The CDR3 is 15 residues long. CDR1 and CDR2 (germline): SGHTA, FQGTGA. The V and J ends lost 3 bases and 3 bases, in that order; junction bases with no gene match: 4. CDR3 sequence: CASSFDGQGTDTQYF. CDR3 DNA sequence: TGTGCCAGCAGCTTCGATGGACAGGGGACAGATACGCAGTATTTT.

This clonotype ranks as medium-sized. CDR3 DNA: TGTGCCACCAGTGATCCCAGGACAGGCTCCTACGAGCAGTACTTC. It encodes CATSDPRTGSYEQYF. The V and J genes are TRBV24-1 and TRBJ2-7, with 7 positions matching TRBD1. V trimming: 3 bases; J trimming: 0 bases; junction bases outside the gene matches: 4. The CDR3 contains 15 residues. CDR1 KGHDR and CDR2 SFDVKD come from the germline V gene.

This clonotype was counted between two and nine times. J is TRBJ2-7 and V is TRBV5-1; no firm D call. This CDR3 comprises 14 residues. Germline V gene lookup returns CDR1 SGHRS and CDR2 YFSETQ. V was cut by 2 bases and J by 0 bases, with 9 bases left in between. In nucleotides, the CDR3 is TGCGCCAGCAGCTTCGACGTAGCCTCCTACGAGCAGTACTTC. Translation: CASSFDVASYEQYF.

At least ten counts were recorded for this clonotype. V is TRBV2 and J is TRBJ1-5, with a possible D match to TRBD1 (5 bases). This CDR3 comprises 15 residues. Germline CDR1 is SNHLY and CDR2 is FYNNEI. Trimming took off 6 bases at V and 5 bases at J, with 17 bases between the two ends. CDR3 sequence: CASSGGTQGHQPQHF. The CDR3 nucleotides read TGTGCCAGCAGCGGCGGCACGCAGGGACATCAGCCCCAGCATTTT.

This clonotype was detected many times. This chain connects TRBV15 to TRBJ2-5, with 7 bases aligning to TRBD2. The CDR3 runs 14 residues. Germline V gene lookup returns CDR1 LNHNV and CDR2 YYDKDF (reference sequence). Trimming removed 3 bases from V and 6 bases from J; junction bases left unmatched: 7. The CDR3 DNA reads TGTGCCACCAGCAGCCGGGACTACGCTCAGACCCAGTACTTC. The encoded protein is CATSSRDYAQTQYF.

This clonotype appeared many times. The chain has TRBV11-2 and TRBJ2-3, with 12 bases aligning to TRBD2. V was pared by 2 bases and J by 5 bases, with 8 bases of the junction left unmatched. Germline CDR1 reads SGHAT; CDR2 reads FQNNGV. This CDR3 has 17 amino acids. CDR3 region: CASSLLPSGRAGDTQYF. In nucleotides, the CDR3 is TGTGCCAGCAGCTTACTCCCTAGCGGGAGGGCGGGAGATACGCAGTATTTT.

This clonotype was seen at least ten times. This chain joins TRBV12-3 or TRBV12-4 and TRBJ2-2; a weak D match, TRBD1 (5 bases). Trimming cost V 6 bases and J 6 bases, with 11 bases left between them. This CDR3 has 13 residues. DNA for the CDR3: TGTGCCAGCAGCTTCAGGGCCCCCGGGGAGCTGTTTTTT. Protein: CASSFRAPGELFF.

In this sample, this clonotype turned up many times. The CDR3 DNA reads as TGTGCCAGCAGCTCCCCTGCCACAGATACGCAGTATTTT. Its translation is CASSSPATDTQYF. V usage is TRBV9 and J usage is TRBJ2-3; D is unresolved. The germline V gene encodes CDR1 SGDLS and CDR2 YYNGEE. V was pared by 4 bases and J by 2 bases, with 8 bases between. The CDR3 spans 13 residues.

This clonotype was detected ten times or more. The chain combines TRBV5-4 with TRBJ2-2, with D unclear. Trimming removed 2 bases from V and 0 bases from J, with 5 bases in between. Germline V lookup: CDR1 SGHNT, CDR2 YYREEE (reference sequence). This CDR3 has 14 amino acids. CDR3 protein: CASSFGTNTGELFF. CDR3 DNA sequence: TGTGCCAGCAGCTTCGGTACGAACACCGGGGAGCTGTTTTTT.

This clonotype was recorded at least ten times. This chain uses TRBV5-1 with TRBJ2-7, with TRBD2 matching over 7 bases. The junction had 6 bases not matched to a gene; V was cut back by 0 bases and J by 6 bases. The germline V gene has CDR1 SGHRS and CDR2 YFSETQ. The length of the CDR3 is 14 residues. The CDR3 nucleotides read TGCGCCAGCAGCTTGGTGGCTAGCGGTCTCGAGCAGTACTTC. This codes for CASSLVASGLEQYF.

This clonotype was seen ten or more times. CDR3 bases: TGTGCCAGCTCACCAATTACAGGGAACTATGGCTACACCTTC. Amino acid sequence: CASSPITGNYGYTF. V and J are TRBV18 and TRBJ1-2, with a possible D match to TRBD1 (6 bases). Germline loops: CDR1 KGHSH, CDR2 LQKENI. The CDR3 consists of 14 residues. Trimming pared 2 bases from V and 2 bases from J, leaving 9 bases between.

The rearrangement joins TRBV5-5 to TRBJ1-5; perhaps TRBD1 as D (5 bases). CDR1 is SGHKS and CDR2 is YYEKEE in the germline V gene (reference sequence). Trimming shortened V by 4 bases and J by 4 bases, and 12 bases separated the two germline ends. The CDR3 runs to 14 residues. In nucleotides, the CDR3 is TGTGCCAGCAGCACCCAGGGTGGGAATCAGCCCCAGCATTTT. This gives the protein CASSTQGGNQPQHF.

This clonotype was detected many times. The chain recombines TRBV7-8 with TRBJ1-4; D possibly corresponds to TRBD1 (5 bases). The CDR3 contains 14 residues. Germline CDR1 and CDR2: SGHVS and FQNEAQ. Trimming stripped 2 bases from V and 8 bases from J, with 12 bases between. The CDR3 is CASSLKGRREKLFF. The DNA of the CDR3 is TGTGCCAGCAGCTTAAAGGGGAGGCGGGAAAAACTGTTTTTT.

This clonotype was seen a few times. V is TRBV10-3 and J is TRBJ2-1; TRBD2 matches 9 bases. CDR3 size: 15 residues. The V and J ends lost 4 bases and 1 base, in that order; junction bases with no gene match: 2. The germline V gene encodes CDR1 ENHRY and CDR2 SYGVKD. CDR3 DNA sequence: TGTGCCATCAGTGGACTAGCGGATTCCTACAATGAGCAGTTCTTC. It encodes CAISGLADSYNEQFF.

This clonotype was observed a handful of times. This chain links TRBV28 with TRBJ2-7; 7 bases fit TRBD2. The germline V gene has CDR1 MDHEN and CDR2 SYDVKM. V lost 6 bases to trimming and J lost 5 bases; unmatched junction nucleotides: 10. This CDR3 region has 14 residues. The chain's CDR3 is CASRPIVGGNEQYF. The CDR3 bases are TGTGCCAGCAGGCCTATCGTGGGAGGGAACGAGCAGTACTTC.

This clonotype was seen at least ten times. The V and J genes are TRBV4-3 and TRBJ2-3; 9 positions match TRBD2. The CDR3 sequence is 16 residues long. The germline V gene has CDR1 LGHNA and CDR2 YSLEER. The V gene end was trimmed by 1 base and the J gene end by 6 bases; junction bases not matched to a gene: 8. The chain's CDR3 is CASSQAYGGGADTQYF. The CDR3 DNA is TGCGCCAGCAGCCAAGCTTACGGCGGGGGGGCTGATACGCAGTATTTT.

This clonotype was seen many times. The rearrangement links TRBV14 to TRBJ2-7; D is possibly TRBD1 (5 bases). The ends were cut back, 5 bases at V and 3 bases at J, with 11 bases in the middle. Per the germline V gene, CDR1 is SGHDN and CDR2 is FVKESK. There are 13 residues in the CDR3. The DNA for the CDR3 is TGTGCCAGCAGCGAACAGGTATTCTACGAGCAGTACTTC. Protein sequence: CASSEQVFYEQYF.

The sample holds many counts of this clonotype. The V gene is TRBV28, the J gene TRBJ2-3; TRBD2 matches 8 bases. This CDR3 contains 15 residues. The V and J ends lost 6 bases and 3 bases, in that order; junction bases with no gene match: 8. CDR1 is MDHEN and CDR2 is SYDVKM in the germline V gene. The CDR3 sequence: CASRSGLAVTDTQYF. DNA of the CDR3: TGTGCCAGCAGATCCGGACTAGCCGTGACAGATACGCAGTATTTT.

This clonotype was seen repeatedly, ten times or more. The V gene is TRBV11-2, the J gene TRBJ2-2; D remains unclear. Per germline, CDR1 SGHAT and CDR2 FQNNGV. Trimming left V 0 bases short and J 6 bases short, with 8 bases between. The CDR3 has 14 amino acids. CDR3 bases: TGTGCCAGCAGCTTAGACGGAGTTGCCGGGGAGCTGTTTTTT. Translating gives CASSLDGVAGELFF.

This clonotype ranks as large (0.1 to 1%). The V gene is TRBV7-9, the J gene TRBJ1-2; D is undetermined. V gave up 5 bases and J gave up 0 bases, with 7 bases separating them. The CDR3 has 13 residues. Germline lookup yields CDR1 SEHNR and CDR2 FQNEAQ (reference sequence). Here the CDR3 reads CASSHVANYGYTF. As DNA, the CDR3 is TGTGCCAGCAGCCACGTAGCTAACTATGGCTACACCTTC.

This clonotype was counted only a few times. The chain has TRBV7-9 and TRBJ2-7; 7 bases fit TRBD1. CDR3 length equals 14 residues. V lost 5 bases to trimming and J lost 3 bases; unmatched junction nucleotides: 7. Germline CDR1 SEHNR, CDR2 FQNEAQ (reference sequence). CDR3 residues: CASSHRDRNYEQYF. The CDR3 nucleotides read TGTGCCAGCAGCCACCGGGACAGAAACTACGAGCAGTACTTC.

This clonotype has ten or more counts. The chain is built from TRBV7-2 and TRBJ1-5; the match to TRBD1 covers 7 bases. Germline trimming cut 4 bases from V and 11 bases from J; bases unmatched to any gene: 11. The CDR3 is 14 residues long. Germline V gene data show CDR1 as SGHTA and CDR2 as FQGNSA. The DNA for the CDR3 is TGTGCCAGCAGCTCAGGGGGGCAGGGAAAGGCCCAGCATTTT. This gives the protein CASSSGGQGKAQHF.

The sample holds many counts of this clonotype. The rearrangement uses TRBV20-1 and TRBJ2-3; no clear D gene. Trimming removed 1 base at V and 6 bases at J, with 11 bases between. The CDR3 contains 13 residues. Germline V gives CDR1 DFQATT, CDR2 SNEGSKA (reference sequence). The CDR3 reads CSARAQTKDTQYF. DNA of the CDR3: TGCAGTGCTAGAGCCCAAACAAAGGATACGCAGTATTTT.

This clonotype was seen at least ten times. V and J are TRBV6-2 or TRBV6-3 and TRBJ1-5; TRBD1 aligns across 8 bases. Germline V gene sequence: CDR1 MNHEY, CDR2 SVGEGT. The ends lost 6 bases at V and 2 bases at J; junction bases unmatched: 6. This CDR3 contains 15 residues. The CDR3 reads CASRGPGQGNQPQHF. The CDR3 coding sequence is TGTGCCAGCAGAGGACCGGGACAGGGCAATCAGCCCCAGCATTTT.

This clonotype was counted at least ten times. The chain links TRBV29-1 to TRBJ1-2; 7 nucleotides align to TRBD1. This CDR3 comprises 13 residues. The germline V gene has CDR1 SQVTM and CDR2 ANQGSEA. With 7 bases clipped from V and 2 bases from J, the junction kept 7 bases outside the gene matches. In nucleotides, the CDR3 is TGCAGCGACTGGGACAGACTCAACTATGGCTACACCTTC. Its translation is CSDWDRLNYGYTF.

This clonotype was counted ten times or more. V is TRBV5-1 and J is TRBJ2-1; D ambiguous. Trimming took off 0 bases at V and 9 bases at J, with 7 bases between the two ends. From germline, CDR1 is SGHRS and CDR2 YFSETQ. The CDR3 length is 12 residues. The CDR3 spells CASSLALSEQFF. For the CDR3, the DNA is TGCGCCAGCAGCTTGGCGCTAAGTGAGCAGTTCTTC.

This clonotype was detected many times. The chain uses TRBV7-2 and TRBJ2-3; 11 bases are a match to TRBD2. CDR3 size: 16 residues. Unmatched junction bases numbered 5, after V lost 5 bases and J lost 1 base. From germline, CDR1 is SGHTA and CDR2 FQGNSA. The CDR3 DNA reads as TGTGCCAGCAGCGTTCTAGCGGGGGGACGCACAGATACGCAGTATTTT. It translates to CASSVLAGGRTDTQYF.